These T cell receptor beta chains were read from a single sample in a study of blood T cell repertoires in COVID-19. Profiled with immunoSEQ multiplex PCR; TCRdb holds only in-frame clones, not every one. The sample shows some 230,000 clones, around 83% of them seen only once. Sequenced sample: peripheral blood. The receptors derive from a woman at least 80 years old with COVID-19, enrolled during active disease. CDR3s include the opening cysteine and the closing phenylalanine or tryptophan.

j_gene: TRBJ1-1; v_gene: TRBV6-5; CDR3aa: CASSWDRGTEAFF
j_gene: TRBJ2-7; v_gene: TRBV30; CDR3aa: CAWTGANRAYEQYF
j_gene: TRBJ1-1; v_gene: TRBV5-1; CDR3aa: CASSFIPTGVNTEAFF
j_gene: TRBJ1-1; v_gene: TRBV15; CDR3aa: CATSRDTRGTEAFF
j_gene: TRBJ1-1; v_gene: TRBV30; CDR3aa: CAWGTAGDTEAFF
j_gene: TRBJ1-2; v_gene: TRBV3-1/TRBV3-2; CDR3aa: CASSRAKPGYGYTF
j_gene: TRBJ1-5; v_gene: TRBV6-2/TRBV6-3; CDR3aa: CASSPVIQGYQPQHF
j_gene: TRBJ1-1; v_gene: TRBV28; CDR3aa: CASSLEQKNTEAFF
j_gene: TRBJ2-7; v_gene: TRBV5-4; CDR3aa: CASSSQAGAYEQYF
j_gene: TRBJ1-1; v_gene: TRBV6-6; CDR3aa: CGTGLNTEAFF
j_gene: TRBJ2-7; v_gene: TRBV3-1/TRBV3-2; CDR3aa: CASGRWQGDEQYF
j_gene: TRBJ1-5; v_gene: TRBV7-9; CDR3aa: CASSFSLDRGTKPQHF
j_gene: TRBJ1-1; v_gene: TRBV6-2/TRBV6-3; CDR3aa: CASSWANTEAFF
j_gene: TRBJ1-1; v_gene: TRBV30; CDR3aa: CAWSVQRDTEAFF
j_gene: TRBJ2-3; v_gene: TRBV4-3; CDR3aa: CASSLGLGYTDTQYF
j_gene: TRBJ2-7; v_gene: TRBV28; CDR3aa: CASSLQALAGGGEQYF
j_gene: TRBJ2-7; v_gene: TRBV11-2; CDR3aa: CASSLGGVWQYF
j_gene: TRBJ2-2; v_gene: TRBV7-9; CDR3aa: CASRPTGMNTGELFF
j_gene: TRBJ2-7; v_gene: TRBV5-4; CDR3aa: CASSLRGRDEQYF
j_gene: TRBJ1-2; v_gene: TRBV30; CDR3aa: CAWSVRGAEGYTF
j_gene: TRBJ2-1; v_gene: TRBV7-2; CDR3aa: CASSLATSANEQFF
j_gene: TRBJ1-2; v_gene: TRBV7-2; CDR3aa: CASSKTVASTIYGYTF
j_gene: TRBJ2-5; v_gene: TRBV7-2; CDR3aa: CASSLGGGGVETQYF
j_gene: TRBJ2-7; v_gene: TRBV12-3/TRBV12-4; CDR3aa: CASSLDPLYEQYF
j_gene: TRBJ1-3; v_gene: TRBV5-8; CDR3aa: CASSWVAPGSGNTIYF
j_gene: TRBJ1-5; v_gene: TRBV6-5; CDR3aa: CASTRGRGQPQHF
j_gene: TRBJ2-3; v_gene: TRBV18; CDR3aa: CASRRTSDSDTQYF
j_gene: TRBJ2-1; v_gene: TRBV2; CDR3aa: CASIRLSGTGGFF
j_gene: TRBJ1-2; v_gene: TRBV27; CDR3aa: CASSLSSGVGGYTF
j_gene: TRBJ2-2; v_gene: TRBV7-8; CDR3aa: CASRLTGTSANTGELFF
j_gene: TRBJ1-3; v_gene: TRBV7-2; CDR3aa: CASSFLGGDTIYF
j_gene: TRBJ1-1; v_gene: TRBV28; CDR3aa: CASSPQGTEAFF
j_gene: TRBJ1-5; v_gene: TRBV6-2/TRBV6-3; CDR3aa: CASSHPSPQHF
j_gene: TRBJ2-2; v_gene: TRBV11-2; CDR3aa: CASSLAGGQISGELFF
j_gene: TRBJ2-7; v_gene: TRBV30; CDR3aa: CAWSPPGLYEQYF
j_gene: TRBJ1-4; v_gene: TRBV5-1; CDR3aa: CASREGWGEKLFF
j_gene: TRBJ2-7; v_gene: TRBV10-1; CDR3aa: CASSESTGARSEQYF